The T cell receptor beta chain under discussion was sequenced for a study of identifying expanded T cells in peripheral blood. Broader study findings: About 1.3 clones differed between technical replicates, versus about 15 and 19 over time. Clone count variance between roughly 2-week samples rose with total template count.

Libraries were prepared by immunoSEQ multiplex PCR; TCRdb keeps only in-frame clonotypes and omits some of them. The sample consists of over 75,000 clones, about 87% of them appearing once. During the collection period, no donor immune events like infections were recorded. V was clipped by 5 bases and J by 4 bases, with 13 bases between them. The CDR3 sequence is 14 residues long. Germline loops: CDR1 MGHDK, CDR2 SYGVNS. A note on this clone: What it recognizes is unknown.

The sequencing sample was made of blood. This sequence was found in a person aged 18-69 years in good health. The chain uses TRBV25-1 and TRBJ2-3, with a weak D call TRBD2 (5 bases). The CDR3 bases are TGTGCCAGCAGTCAAGCGGTTTTAGCAGATACGCAGTATTTT. This sequence encodes CASSQAVLADTQYF.